What follows are 22 T cell receptor beta chains derived from one specimen sequenced in a study of T cells in Graves' hyperthyroidism and ophthalmopathy. The TCR beta CDR3 regions underwent amplification using RNA transcripts as the source. Primed by the HTBI set, a first-round RT-PCR was run on the TCR CDR3. TCRdb ran MiXCR on the multiplex PCR reads and lists one entry per CDR3 protein. The sample lists around 210,000 distinct CDR3 sequences, about a sixth occurring once. Input material: blood. The receptors derive from a woman aged 45-60 years with Graves' hyperthyroidism.

In its sample, this clonotype was seen many times. V is TRBV6-5 and J is TRBJ2-7; a weak D match, TRBD2 (5 bases). This CDR3 is built from 14 residues. CDR1 and CDR2 from the germline V gene are MNHEY and SVGAGI. Trimming shortened V by 0 bases and J by 5 bases, and 11 bases separated the two germline ends. The CDR3 is CASSYSNSGNEQYF. The CDR3 bases are TGTGCCAGCAGTTACTCGAATTCGGGGAACGAGCAGTACTTC.

This clonotype was picked up many times. The gene calls are TRBV20-1 and TRBJ2-7; 10 bases are shared with TRBD2. The CDR3 is made up of 15 amino acids. CDR1 is DFQATT, CDR2 SNEGSKA, per germline (reference sequence). Unmatched junction bases numbered 6, after V lost 3 bases and J lost 1 base. The CDR3 loop is CSARPGLASSYEQYF. The DNA of the CDR3 is TGCAGTGCTAGGCCGGGACTAGCGAGTTCCTACGAGCAGTACTTC.

This chain uses TRBV9 with TRBJ1-4, with D unclear. The CDR3 runs to 13 residues. Germline assignment: CDR1 SGDLS and CDR2 YYNGEE. V was cut by 0 bases and J by 4 bases, with 4 bases left in between. The CDR3 coding sequence is TGTGCCAGCAGCGTAGGCAGTAATGAAAAACTGTTTTTT. Its protein is CASSVGSNEKLFF.

This chain uses TRBV6-2 or TRBV6-3 with TRBJ2-7; 7 bases fit TRBD1. The germline V gene encodes CDR1 MNHEY and CDR2 SVGEGT. This CDR3 has 14 amino acids. The J segment lost 3 bases and the V segment lost 6 bases, leaving 8 bases of the junction unmatched. In nucleotides, the CDR3 is TGTGCCAGCAGGGGGGACAGTTTCTTCTACGAGCAGTACTTC. Translated, it gives CASRGDSFFYEQYF.

This clonotype was found many times. The chain carries TRBV6-2 or TRBV6-3 and TRBJ1-5, with D perhaps matching TRBD1 (5 bases). The CDR3 loop spans 15 amino acids. V was cut by 5 bases and J by 1 base, with 12 bases left in between. Germline assignment: CDR1 MNHEY and CDR2 SVGEGT. CDR3 in amino acids: CASSGAVGSNQPQHF. The CDR3 DNA sequence: TGTGCCAGCAGTGGGGCGGTGGGGAGCAATCAGCCCCAGCATTTT.

There are many counts of this clonotype. CDR3 nucleotide sequence: TGCGCCAGCAGCTTGTCCTTTGTGGGGTCGGCCCTTGAAGCTTTCTTT. Protein product: CASSLSFVGSALEAFF. The V call is TRBV5-1, the J call TRBJ1-1, with D unresolved. The CDR3 runs 16 residues. Per the germline V gene, CDR1 is SGHRS and CDR2 is YFSETQ. V was clipped by 1 base and J by 7 bases, with 20 bases between them.

Only a few counts were recorded for this clonotype. The chain carries TRBV5-1 and TRBJ2-7; D possibly corresponds to TRBD1 (5 bases). Trimming shortened V by 5 bases and J by 2 bases, and 23 bases separated the two germline ends. Germline V CDR1 and CDR2: SGHRS, YFSETQ. This CDR3 has 17 residues. The CDR3 region has the DNA TGCGCCAGCAGAGGGGCCTTAACGCCTACAAATCCCTACGAGCAGTACTTC. This translates into CASRGALTPTNPYEQYF.

This clonotype was observed at least ten times. J is TRBJ2-7 and V is TRBV7-6, with TRBD2 matching over 10 bases. The junction had 3 bases not matched to a gene; V was cut back by 1 base and J by 0 bases. Looked up from germline, CDR1 is SGHVS and CDR2 is FNYEAQ. This CDR3 spans 16 amino acids. Here the CDR3 DNA reads TGTGCCAGCAGCTTAGGGCTAGCGGGGGTCTCCTACGAGCAGTACTTC. The encoded protein is CASSLGLAGVSYEQYF.

This clonotype was counted ten times or more. The chain employs TRBV7-3 and TRBJ2-3, with 9 bases fitting TRBD2. V lost 1 base and J lost 3; bases outside the gene matches: 5. The CDR3 contains 16 residues. CDR1 SGHTA and CDR2 FQGTGA come from the germline V gene. CDR3 bases: TGTGCCAGCAGCTTAAGTAGCGGGAGTCCTACAGATACGCAGTATTTT. As protein: CASSLSSGSPTDTQYF.

This clonotype was observed many times. This chain uses TRBV4-1 with TRBJ2-1, with 8 bases lining up with TRBD2. Trimming removed 1 base from V and 7 bases from J; junction bases left unmatched: 3. The CDR3 is 14 amino acids. Germline V gene data show CDR1 as MGHRA and CDR2 as YSYEKL. For the CDR3, the DNA is TGCGCCAGCAGCCAAGCCGGGGGGGGGAATGAGCAGTTCTTC. Protein product: CASSQAGGGNEQFF.

This clonotype was recorded at least ten times. The chain employs TRBV5-1 and TRBJ2-5; 8 bases are a match to TRBD1. The junction had 8 bases not matched to a gene; V was cut back by 4 bases and J by 3 bases. The CDR3 has 15 amino acids. CDR1 and CDR2 from the germline V gene are SGHRS and YFSETQ. CDR3 protein: CASSLAGGGKETQYF. CDR3 nucleotides: TGCGCCAGCAGCCTCGCAGGGGGCGGAAAAGAGACCCAGTACTTC.

The rearrangement uses TRBV11-2 and TRBJ2-6, with TRBD1 as a possible D gene (5 bases). Germline V CDR1 and CDR2: SGHAT, FQNNGV. V dropped 2 bases and J dropped 0 bases, with 20 bases sitting between them. The CDR3 consists of 20 residues. CDR3 in DNA: TGTGCCAGCAGCTTAAGGAAGGGGTTACAGCAATCCTCTGGGGCCAACGTCCTGACTTTC. Its protein is CASSLRKGLQQSSGANVLTF.

This clonotype showed up many times. The chain combines TRBV11-2 with TRBJ2-1; 7 bases fit TRBD1. The CDR3 loop spans 15 amino acids. The germline CDR1 and CDR2 sequences are SGHAT and FQNNGV. V shed 5 bases and J 2 bases; nucleotides not matched to a gene: 6. CDR3 in amino acids: CASSRTGVAYNEQFF. CDR3 nucleotide sequence: TGTGCCAGCAGCCGCACAGGGGTCGCCTACAATGAGCAGTTCTTC.

This clonotype was found many times. CDR3 DNA sequence: TGTGCCAGCAGCATTAGCAGAAGATTGGATACGCAGTATTTT. Protein: CASSISRRLDTQYF. The genes are TRBV7-9 and TRBJ2-3; D not resolved. The CDR3 runs to 14 residues. V was pared by 5 bases and J by 6 bases, with 15 bases between. Germline CDR1 and CDR2: SEHNR and FQNEAQ (reference sequence).

This clonotype was seen ten or more times. The rearrangement uses TRBV7-9 and TRBJ2-1; weak D call: TRBD2 (6 bases). Germline V gives CDR1 SEHNR, CDR2 FQNEAQ (reference sequence). V was shortened by 3 bases and J by 3 bases, with 18 bases between the two germline ends. CDR3 size: 17 residues. CDR3 sequence (DNA): TGTGCCAGCAGCTTGGGGGGTTGGCGGAAGATCTACAATGAGCAGTTCTTC. Translation: CASSLGGWRKIYNEQFF.

Points on this clonotype: Just one base apart from a much larger clone, this may be a read error. Written as DNA, the CDR3 is TGTGCCAGCATCGGACGGTGGAGCGAGCAGTTCTTC. Its translation is CASIGRWSEQFF. This chain links TRBV2 with TRBJ2-1; D call uncertain. The CDR3 spans 12 residues. The germline V gene encodes CDR1 SNHLY and CDR2 FYNNEI. Trimming left V 7 bases short and J 10 bases short, with 14 bases between.

The J gene is TRBJ1-2, the V gene TRBV7-9; D perhaps matches TRBD1 (6 bases). The CDR3 length is 13 residues. The V and J ends lost 5 bases and 5 bases respectively, with 12 bases between them. Germline-derived CDR1 and CDR2 are SEHNR and FQNEAQ (reference sequence). The CDR3 here is CASSREQGYGYTF. The CDR3 bases are TGTGCCAGCAGCCGCGAACAGGGTTATGGCTACACCTTC.

This clonotype showed up many times. Germline and junction disagree at one end, which may indicate a read error. This chain links TRBV5-1 with TRBJ1-1; no definite D call. Germline CDR1 SGHRS, CDR2 YFSETQ. This CDR3 spans 13 amino acids. The CDR3 sequence: CASSLGENTEAFF. In DNA, the CDR3 is TGTGCCAGCAGCTTGGGCGAGAACACTGAAGCTTTCTTT.

The genes are TRBV9 and TRBJ2-3; D is possibly TRBD2 (5 bases). CDR3 length equals 13 residues. The V end was cut by 4 bases, the J end by 6 bases, with 12 bases between. The germline CDR1 and CDR2 sequences are SGDLS and YYNGEE. The CDR3 here is CASSTRVSDTQYF. In nucleotides, the CDR3 is TGTGCCAGCAGCACTAGAGTTTCCGATACGCAGTATTTT.

This clonotype was counted many times. The chain has TRBV11-2 and TRBJ2-7; unclear D gene. V was pared by 1 base and J by 0 bases, with 13 bases between. CDR3 size: 16 residues. Germline V gene lookup returns CDR1 SGHAT and CDR2 FQNNGV. For the CDR3, the DNA is TGTGCCAGCAGCTTAGGCCGGGTTTCAAGCTCCTACGAGCAGTACTTC. Amino acid sequence: CASSLGRVSSSYEQYF.

This clonotype has a count of ten or more. The genes are TRBV30 and TRBJ1-3; no definite D call. Germline V lookup: CDR1 GTSNPN, CDR2 SVGIG (reference sequence). The CDR3 extends over 12 amino acids. Trimming left V 2 bases short and J 2 bases short, with 4 bases between. CDR3 loop: CAWSPPGNTIYF. The CDR3, as DNA: TGTGCCTGGAGTCCACCTGGAAACACCATATATTTT. The variable domain in full, completed from reference TRBV30 and TRBJ1-3, reads SQTIHQWPATLVQPVGSPLSLECTVEGTSNPNLYWYRQAAGRGLQLLFYSVGIGQISSEVPQNLSASRPQDRQFILSSKKLLLSDSGFYLCAWSPPGNTIYFGEGSWLTVV.

The rearrangement links TRBV11-1 to TRBJ2-7, with D possibly TRBD1 on 5 matching bases. CDR3 length equals 14 residues. Looked up from germline, CDR1 is SGHAT and CDR2 is FQDESV (reference sequence). V shed 3 bases and J shed 6 bases, with 15 bases lying between them. The CDR3 loop reads CASSFQGGAVEQYF. The CDR3 DNA reads TGTGCCAGCAGCTTCCAGGGCGGTGCGGTCGAGCAGTACTTC.